These T cell receptor beta chains were read from a single sample in a study of early T cells in non-severe SARS-CoV-2 infection. TCRdb used MiXCR to reprocess the 5' RACE reads, holding one entry per CDR3 protein. The sample has 95,000 to 150,000 distinct CDR3 sequences; under 15% are singletons. The sequenced sample was whole blood. The receptors come from an adult who was a healthcare worker with PCR-confirmed SARS-CoV-2 infection or an uninfected control (not recorded which). CDR3s include the opening cysteine and the closing phenylalanine or tryptophan. Each record gives: CDR3 protein, CDR3 DNA, D gene, CDR3 length, J gene, V gene, clone size. D genes are given only for firm matches. Clone size is given for some rows only: seen once, a few or many times, or a class if the clone is expanded.

CDR3 protein: CASSFRDTGELFF
CDR3 DNA: TGTGCCAGCAGTTTCCGGGACACCGGGGAGCTGTTTTTT
D gene: -
CDR3 length: 13
J gene: TRBJ2-2
V gene: TRBV12-3/TRBV12-4
clone size: -

CDR3 protein: CAWTLGGGRTDTQYF
CDR3 DNA: TGTGCCTGGACCCTGGGGGGGGGGCGCACAGATACGCAGTATTTT
D gene: -
CDR3 length: 15
J gene: TRBJ2-3
V gene: TRBV30
clone size: few

CDR3 protein: CASSLPGNMDF
CDR3 DNA: TGTGCCAGCAGTTTACCGGGAAATATGGATTTT
D gene: -
CDR3 length: 11
J gene: TRBJ1-5
V gene: TRBV28
clone size: few

CDR3 protein: CSQLEGGETQYF
CDR3 DNA: TGCAGCCAGCTAGAAGGGGGGGAGACCCAGTACTTC
D gene: -
CDR3 length: 12
J gene: TRBJ2-5
V gene: TRBV20-1
clone size: once

CDR3 protein: CASSPQGVDGYEQYF
CDR3 DNA: TGTGCCAGCAGTCCACAGGGCGTTGATGGCTACGAGCAGTACTTC
D gene: -
CDR3 length: 15
J gene: TRBJ2-7
V gene: TRBV27
clone size: -

CDR3 protein: CSAIGTANQPQHF
CDR3 DNA: TGCAGTGCTATTGGGACAGCTAATCAGCCCCAGCATTTT
D gene: TRBD1
CDR3 length: 13
J gene: TRBJ1-5
V gene: TRBV20-1
clone size: few

CDR3 protein: CASRPPPGGEQFF
CDR3 DNA: TGTGCCAGCAGACCGCCCCCCGGGGGTGAGCAGTTCTTC
D gene: -
CDR3 length: 13
J gene: TRBJ2-1
V gene: TRBV6-1
clone size: few

CDR3 protein: CASSPWDRRQPQHF
CDR3 DNA: TGTGCCAGCAGCCCTTGGGACCGCCGGCAGCCCCAGCATTTT
D gene: -
CDR3 length: 14
J gene: TRBJ1-5
V gene: TRBV27
clone size: -

CDR3 protein: CASSIREGGNQPQHF
CDR3 DNA: TGTGCCAGTAGTATCAGGGAAGGAGGCAATCAGCCCCAGCATTTT
D gene: -
CDR3 length: 15
J gene: TRBJ1-5
V gene: TRBV19
clone size: few

CDR3 protein: CSVERALLKDAFF
CDR3 DNA: TGCAGCGTTGAGCGGGCCCTACTGAAAGACGCTTTCTTT
D gene: -
CDR3 length: 13
J gene: TRBJ1-1
V gene: TRBV29-1
clone size: -

CDR3 protein: CATATGANYGYTF
CDR3 DNA: TGTGCCACCGCGACAGGAGCTAACTATGGCTACACCTTC
D gene: -
CDR3 length: 13
J gene: TRBJ1-2
V gene: TRBV19
clone size: few

CDR3 protein: CASSQEKGTIDEQFF
CDR3 DNA: TGCGCCAGCAGCCAAGAAAAAGGGACAATCGATGAGCAGTTCTTC
D gene: -
CDR3 length: 15
J gene: TRBJ2-1
V gene: TRBV4-1
clone size: -

CDR3 protein: CASSLGGRLNTEAFF
CDR3 DNA: TGTGCCAGCAGCTTGGGAGGTAGATTGAACACTGAAGCTTTCTTT
D gene: -
CDR3 length: 15
J gene: TRBJ1-1
V gene: TRBV5-4
clone size: few

CDR3 protein: CASSRDYGYTF
CDR3 DNA: TGCGCCAGCAGCCGGGATTATGGCTACACCTTC
D gene: -
CDR3 length: 11
J gene: TRBJ1-2
V gene: TRBV4-1
clone size: -

CDR3 protein: CASSLDTGGTDTQYF
CDR3 DNA: TGTGCCAGCAGCTTGGACACCGGGGGCACAGATACGCAGTATTTT
D gene: -
CDR3 length: 15
J gene: TRBJ2-3
V gene: TRBV5-4
clone size: -

CDR3 protein: CASSVRDGQETQYF
CDR3 DNA: TGTGCCAGCAGCGTCCGGGACGGCCAAGAGACCCAGTACTTC
D gene: -
CDR3 length: 14
J gene: TRBJ2-5
V gene: TRBV11-2
clone size: many

CDR3 protein: CATSREGSRQTF
CDR3 DNA: TGTGCCACCAGCAGGGAGGGATCGAGACAAACTTTC
D gene: -
CDR3 length: 12
J gene: TRBJ2-7
V gene: TRBV15
clone size: -

CDR3 protein: CASSQDQASAYYGYTF
CDR3 DNA: TGTGCCAGCAGCCAAGATCAGGCCTCGGCTTACTATGGCTACACCTTC
D gene: -
CDR3 length: 16
J gene: TRBJ1-2
V gene: TRBV4-2
clone size: many

CDR3 protein: CASSLGTGFSGYTF
CDR3 DNA: TGTGCCAGCAGCTTAGGGACAGGGTTCTCGGGCTACACCTTC
D gene: TRBD1
CDR3 length: 14
J gene: TRBJ1-2
V gene: TRBV11-2
clone size: many

CDR3 protein: CASYPGLASQTQYF
CDR3 DNA: TGTGCCAGCTATCCGGGACTAGCGAGCCAGACCCAGTACTTC
D gene: TRBD2
CDR3 length: 14
J gene: TRBJ2-5
V gene: TRBV2
clone size: few

CDR3 protein: CSVPPTGGDTDTQYF
CDR3 DNA: TGCAGCGTCCCTCCTACGGGGGGGGACACAGATACGCAGTATTTT
D gene: TRBD2
CDR3 length: 15
J gene: TRBJ2-3
V gene: TRBV29-1
clone size: -

CDR3 protein: CASSASIGQSRYNAFF
CDR3 DNA: TGTGCCAGCAGTGCCTCTATTGGGCAATCCAGGTACAACGCTTTCTTT
D gene: -
CDR3 length: 16
J gene: TRBJ1-1
V gene: TRBV25-1
clone size: few

CDR3 protein: CAWSYTGSVTEAFF
CDR3 DNA: TGTGCCTGGAGTTACACAGGGTCTGTCACTGAAGCTTTCTTT
D gene: -
CDR3 length: 14
J gene: TRBJ1-1
V gene: TRBV30
clone size: many

CDR3 protein: CASSSWFQSDYGYTF
CDR3 DNA: TGTGCCAGCAGCTCATGGTTTCAATCTGACTATGGCTACACCTTC
D gene: -
CDR3 length: 15
J gene: TRBJ1-2
V gene: TRBV7-9
clone size: -

CDR3 protein: CSANPLGSYNEQFF
CDR3 DNA: TGCAGTGCTAACCCCCTGGGGTCCTACAATGAGCAGTTCTTC
D gene: -
CDR3 length: 14
J gene: TRBJ2-1
V gene: TRBV20-1
clone size: few

CDR3 protein: CASSLNGGHEQYF
CDR3 DNA: TGTGCCAGCAGCTTAAATGGAGGACACGAGCAGTACTTC
D gene: -
CDR3 length: 13
J gene: TRBJ2-7
V gene: TRBV7-3
clone size: few

CDR3 protein: CASSLERGAGELFF
CDR3 DNA: TGTGCCAGCAGCTTGGAGCGGGGCGCCGGGGAGCTGTTTTTT
D gene: TRBD2
CDR3 length: 14
J gene: TRBJ2-2
V gene: TRBV5-6
clone size: -

CDR3 protein: CSVKTENYGYTF
CDR3 DNA: TGCAGCGTCAAGACTGAGAACTATGGCTACACCTTC
D gene: -
CDR3 length: 12
J gene: TRBJ1-2
V gene: TRBV29-1
clone size: -

CDR3 protein: CSAREYSKETQYF
CDR3 DNA: TGCAGTGCTAGGGAGTACTCAAAAGAGACCCAGTACTTC
D gene: -
CDR3 length: 13
J gene: TRBJ2-5
V gene: TRBV20-1
clone size: -

CDR3 protein: CASSEHREAQYF
CDR3 DNA: TGTGCCAGCAGTGAACACCGAGAGGCCCAGTACTTC
D gene: -
CDR3 length: 12
J gene: TRBJ2-5
V gene: TRBV6-1
clone size: -

CDR3 protein: CASSFDKIYGYTF
CDR3 DNA: TGTGCCAGCAGTTTTGATAAGATCTATGGCTACACCTTC
D gene: -
CDR3 length: 13
J gene: TRBJ1-2
V gene: TRBV12-3/TRBV12-4
clone size: -

CDR3 protein: CASSHYSGGNTGELFF
CDR3 DNA: TGTGCCAGCAGCCACTATAGCGGGGGCAACACCGGGGAGCTGTTTTTT
D gene: TRBD2
CDR3 length: 16
J gene: TRBJ2-2
V gene: TRBV4-2
clone size: -

CDR3 protein: CASGLEQNTEAFF
CDR3 DNA: TGTGCTAGTGGACTAGAACAGAACACTGAAGCTTTCTTT
D gene: -
CDR3 length: 13
J gene: TRBJ1-1
V gene: TRBV12-5
clone size: few

CDR3 protein: CASSTQGSSYNEQFF
CDR3 DNA: TGCGCCAGCAGCACCCAGGGGAGCTCCTACAATGAGCAGTTCTTC
D gene: -
CDR3 length: 15
J gene: TRBJ2-1
V gene: TRBV5-1
clone size: -

CDR3 protein: CASSVGEVDEQFF
CDR3 DNA: TGTGCCAGCAGCGTGGGGGAGGTCGATGAGCAGTTCTTC
D gene: -
CDR3 length: 13
J gene: TRBJ2-1
V gene: TRBV9
clone size: few

CDR3 protein: CASSLAPRSANIQYF
CDR3 DNA: TGTGCCAGCAGCTTAGCTCCTCGATCTGCAAACATTCAGTACTTC
D gene: -
CDR3 length: 15
J gene: TRBJ2-4
V gene: TRBV13
clone size: -

CDR3 protein: CASHPTGPQETQYF
CDR3 DNA: TGTGCCAGCCATCCGACAGGCCCCCAAGAGACCCAGTACTTC
D gene: -
CDR3 length: 14
J gene: TRBJ2-5
V gene: TRBV2
clone size: -

CDR3 protein: CASSLAEAADTQYF
CDR3 DNA: TGTGCCAGCAGCTTAGCCGAAGCGGCAGATACGCAGTATTTT
D gene: -
CDR3 length: 14
J gene: TRBJ2-3
V gene: TRBV11-1
clone size: few

CDR3 protein: CASSGYRNTEAFF
CDR3 DNA: TGTGCCAGCAGCGGTTACAGAAACACTGAAGCTTTCTTT
D gene: -
CDR3 length: 13
J gene: TRBJ1-1
V gene: TRBV11-2
clone size: many

CDR3 protein: CSAFSGTGELFF
CDR3 DNA: TGCAGCGCTTTTAGCGGGACCGGGGAGCTGTTTTTT
D gene: TRBD2
CDR3 length: 12
J gene: TRBJ2-2
V gene: TRBV29-1
clone size: few

CDR3 protein: CAISELSYEQYF
CDR3 DNA: TGTGCCATCAGTGAATTATCCTACGAGCAGTACTTC
D gene: -
CDR3 length: 12
J gene: TRBJ2-7
V gene: TRBV10-3
clone size: -

CDR3 protein: CASIRSYEQYF
CDR3 DNA: TGTGCCAGCATCAGGAGTTACGAGCAGTACTTC
D gene: -
CDR3 length: 11
J gene: TRBJ2-7
V gene: TRBV6-1
clone size: -

CDR3 protein: CASSLPQDAGYTF
CDR3 DNA: TGTGCCAGCAGCCTCCCACAGGACGCCGGCTACACCTTC
D gene: -
CDR3 length: 13
J gene: TRBJ1-2
V gene: TRBV7-9
clone size: -

CDR3 protein: CASSSGHTVYEQYF
CDR3 DNA: TGTGCCAGCAGCTCGGGACACACGGTCTACGAGCAGTACTTC
D gene: -
CDR3 length: 14
J gene: TRBJ2-7
V gene: TRBV7-9
clone size: few

CDR3 protein: CASSIKIRGNQPQHF
CDR3 DNA: TGTGCCAGTAGTATAAAGATCCGAGGCAATCAGCCCCAGCATTTT
D gene: -
CDR3 length: 15
J gene: TRBJ1-5
V gene: TRBV19
clone size: few

CDR3 protein: CSARDLGLRGEQFF
CDR3 DNA: TGCAGTGCTAGAGATCTCGGCCTAAGGGGTGAGCAGTTCTTC
D gene: -
CDR3 length: 14
J gene: TRBJ2-1
V gene: TRBV20-1
clone size: -

CDR3 protein: CASSAPDRERGNQPQHF
CDR3 DNA: TGTGCCAGCAGCGCTCCCGACAGGGAGAGAGGCAATCAGCCCCAGCATTTT
D gene: TRBD1
CDR3 length: 17
J gene: TRBJ1-5
V gene: TRBV9
clone size: -

CDR3 protein: CASSFTGLYSPLHF
CDR3 DNA: TGTGCCAGCAGCTTTACAGGTCTATATTCACCCCTCCACTTT
D gene: -
CDR3 length: 14
J gene: TRBJ1-6
V gene: TRBV7-2
clone size: many

CDR3 protein: CASSLGGRDYGYTF
CDR3 DNA: TGTGCCAGCAGTTTAGGGGGAAGGGACTATGGCTACACCTTC
D gene: -
CDR3 length: 14
J gene: TRBJ1-2
V gene: TRBV12-3/TRBV12-4
clone size: -

CDR3 protein: CASSQPGQGYGNEQFF
CDR3 DNA: TGTGCCAGCAGCCAACCGGGACAGGGGTATGGCAATGAGCAGTTCTTC
D gene: TRBD1
CDR3 length: 16
J gene: TRBJ2-1
V gene: TRBV3-1
clone size: -

CDR3 protein: CASSERRQGHGELFF
CDR3 DNA: TGTGCCAGCAGTGAAAGAAGACAGGGGCACGGGGAGCTGTTTTTT
D gene: TRBD1
CDR3 length: 15
J gene: TRBJ2-2
V gene: TRBV6-1
clone size: many

CDR3 protein: CSVTPGTGPNSYTF
CDR3 DNA: TGCAGCGTTACTCCAGGGACAGGGCCTAATAGCTACACCTTC
D gene: TRBD1
CDR3 length: 14
J gene: TRBJ1-2
V gene: TRBV29-1
clone size: -

CDR3 protein: CASSQDGFSTDTQYF
CDR3 DNA: TGCGCCAGCAGCCAAGATGGGTTCAGCACAGATACGCAGTATTTT
D gene: -
CDR3 length: 15
J gene: TRBJ2-3
V gene: TRBV4-1
clone size: many

CDR3 protein: CASSLNVANTGELFF
CDR3 DNA: TGTGCCAGCAGCTTAAACGTCGCGAACACCGGGGAGCTGTTTTTT
D gene: -
CDR3 length: 15
J gene: TRBJ2-2
V gene: TRBV7-2
clone size: few

CDR3 protein: CASSSDRSISLLHF
CDR3 DNA: TGTGCCAGTAGTTCGGACAGGTCAATTTCACTCCTCCACTTT
D gene: TRBD1
CDR3 length: 14
J gene: TRBJ1-6
V gene: TRBV19
clone size: once

CDR3 protein: CAISDNSGATTDTQYF
CDR3 DNA: TGTGCCATCAGTGATAATAGCGGGGCAACCACAGATACGCAGTATTTT
D gene: TRBD2
CDR3 length: 16
J gene: TRBJ2-3
V gene: TRBV10-3
clone size: -

CDR3 protein: CASSPDTSTDTQYF
CDR3 DNA: TGTGCCAGCAGCCCGGACACGAGCACAGATACGCAGTATTTT
D gene: -
CDR3 length: 14
J gene: TRBJ2-3
V gene: TRBV11-2
clone size: few

CDR3 protein: CASSLTGAGTGELFF
CDR3 DNA: TGTGCCAGCAGCTTAACAGGGGCGGGCACCGGGGAGCTGTTTTTT
D gene: TRBD1
CDR3 length: 15
J gene: TRBJ2-2
V gene: TRBV7-9
clone size: few

CDR3 protein: CASSFGQGGDTQYF
CDR3 DNA: TGTGCCAGCAGTTTTGGACAGGGCGGAGATACGCAGTATTTT
D gene: TRBD1
CDR3 length: 14
J gene: TRBJ2-3
V gene: TRBV12-3/TRBV12-4
clone size: -

CDR3 protein: CASGSGGSYEQYF
CDR3 DNA: TGCGCCAGCGGGAGCGGGGGCTCCTACGAGCAGTACTTC
D gene: TRBD2
CDR3 length: 13
J gene: TRBJ2-7
V gene: TRBV5-1
clone size: -